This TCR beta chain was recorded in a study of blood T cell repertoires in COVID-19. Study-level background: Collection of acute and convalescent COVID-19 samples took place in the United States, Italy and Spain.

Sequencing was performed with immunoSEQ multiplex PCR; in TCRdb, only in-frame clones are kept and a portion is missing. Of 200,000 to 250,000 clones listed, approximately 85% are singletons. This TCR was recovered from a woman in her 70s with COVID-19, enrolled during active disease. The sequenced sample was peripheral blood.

This CDR3 is CASSPETGGPYGYTF. The CDR3 DNA reads as TGTGCCAGCAGCCCGGAGACAGGGGGGCCCTATGGCTACACCTTC. The gene calls are TRBV7-9 and TRBJ1-2; 9 positions agree with TRBD1. This CDR3 contains 15 residues. Germline CDR1 and CDR2: SEHNR and FQNEAQ (reference sequence). The trim removed 5 bases at V and 4 bases at J, leaving 8 bases unmatched.